These T cell receptor beta chains were read from a single sample in a study of T cells after posttransplantation cyclophosphamide. Libraries were prepared by immunoSEQ multiplex PCR; TCRdb keeps only in-frame clonotypes and omits some of them. The data show around 15,000 clones, 65% to 85% seen once. This specimen was PBMCs, taken roughly 460 days after allogeneic stem cell transplant with calcineurin inhibitor and methotrexate. These receptors were taken from a male patient aged 25 to 39 who received an allogeneic stem cell transplant from an unrelated donor, was CMV-positive, and had acute and chronic GVHD. Some T cells may arise from the graft donor. The CDR3 runs from the conserved cysteine through the conserved F or W. D genes are given only for firm matches. Some rows have no size entry. The others give once, few or many, or a class for an expanded clone.

j_gene	abundance	v_gene	d_gene	len	CDR3aa	CDR3nt
TRBJ2-3	-	TRBV7-6	TRBD2	16	CASSPGTMSSTDTQYF	TGTGCCAGCAGCCCGGGGACTATGTCTAGCACAGATACGCAGTATTTT
TRBJ2-7	-	TRBV9	TRBD1	14	CASSDGQGNTEQYF	TGTGCCAGCAGCGATGGACAGGGCAATACAGAGCAGTACTTC
TRBJ2-3	-	TRBV27	-	14	CASHRGGIPDTQYF	TGTGCCAGCCATAGGGGTGGGATTCCTGATACGCAGTATTTT
TRBJ2-2	few	TRBV5-6	-	12	CASSRDTGELFF	TGTGCCAGCAGCCGCGACACCGGGGAGCTGTTTTTT
TRBJ1-1	few	TRBV10-1	TRBD1	17	CASSDLGTGEGNTEAFF	TGCGCCAGCAGTGACCTCGGGACAGGGGAGGGGAACACTGAAGCTTTCTTT
TRBJ2-7	-	TRBV6-5	TRBD1	15	CASSYNGQGDDEQYF	TGTGCCAGCAGTTACAATGGACAGGGAGACGACGAGCAGTACTTC
TRBJ2-7	-	TRBV6-5	-	11	CASSEVGKQYF	TGTGCCAGCAGTGAAGTGGGCAAGCAGTACTTC
TRBJ1-2	-	TRBV6-1	-	11	CASKRESGYTF	TGTGCCAGCAAGAGAGAAAGTGGCTACACCTTC
TRBJ1-1	few	TRBV6-9	-	15	CASSLQPGGYTEAFF	TGTGCCAGCAGTTTACAGCCGGGGGGATACACTGAAGCTTTCTTT
TRBJ2-1	-	TRBV7-3	-	16	CASSISRDSYINEQFF	TGTGCCAGCAGCATATCCCGGGACTCCTATATTAATGAGCAGTTCTTC
TRBJ2-3	-	TRBV18	-	14	CASSLSLATDTQYF	TGTGCCAGCTCATTGTCCTTAGCGACAGATACGCAGTATTTT
TRBJ1-3	few	TRBV6-5	TRBD1	15	CASSYRAGGRDTIYF	TGTGCCAGCAGTTACAGAGCAGGGGGACGAGACACCATATATTTT
TRBJ2-2	-	TRBV27	TRBD1	15	CASRIRQGYTGELFF	TGTGCCAGCAGGATTCGACAGGGATACACCGGGGAGCTGTTTTTT
TRBJ2-1	-	TRBV7-3	TRBD1	20	CASSLTLGTGIYLGMNEQFF	TGTGCCAGCAGCTTAACCTTAGGGACAGGGATTTATTTAGGAATGAATGAGCAGTTCTTC
TRBJ2-1	-	TRBV6-4	TRBD1	16	CASSETGGKGGNEQFF	TGTGCCAGCAGTGAGACAGGGGGGAAAGGGGGCAATGAGCAGTTCTTC
TRBJ1-2	-	TRBV7-3	TRBD1	15	CASNLSRDRFGGYTF	TGTGCCAGCAACCTGTCCCGGGACAGGTTTGGTGGCTACACCTTC